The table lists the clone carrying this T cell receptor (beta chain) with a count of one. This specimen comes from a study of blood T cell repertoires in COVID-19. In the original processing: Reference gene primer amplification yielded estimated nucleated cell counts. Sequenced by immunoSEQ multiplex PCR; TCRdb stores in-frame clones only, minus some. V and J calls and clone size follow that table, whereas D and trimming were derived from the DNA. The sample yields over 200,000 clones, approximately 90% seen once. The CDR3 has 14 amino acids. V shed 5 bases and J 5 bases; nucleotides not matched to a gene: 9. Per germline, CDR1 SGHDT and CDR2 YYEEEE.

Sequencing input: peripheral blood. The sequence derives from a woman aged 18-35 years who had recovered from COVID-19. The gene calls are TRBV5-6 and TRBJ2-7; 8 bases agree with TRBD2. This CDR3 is CASRPGTRRDEQYF. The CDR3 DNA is TGTGCCAGCAGACCCGGGACTAGGCGGGACGAGCAGTACTTC. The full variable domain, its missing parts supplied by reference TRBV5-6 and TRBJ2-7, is DAGVTQSPTHLIKTRGQQVTLRCSPKSGHDTVSWYQQALGQGPQFIFQYYEEEERQRGNFPDRFSGHQFPNYSSELNVNALLLGDSALYLCASRPGTRRDEQYFGPGTRLTVT.